This entry lists 19 T cell receptor beta chains sequenced from one sample in a study of blood T cell repertoires in COVID-19. This table comes from immunoSEQ multiplex PCR, and its TCRdb copy is limited to in-frame clones, with some not included. The sample shows about 100,000 clones, 85% of them seen only once. Sequenced: peripheral blood. Receptor source: a man over 45 with active or convalescent COVID-19.

V is TRBV15 and J is TRBJ1-5; TRBD1 matches at 8 bases. J lost 1 base, V lost 3 bases, and 8 bases had no gene match. CDR3 length: 17 residues. Germline CDR1 reads LNHNV; CDR2 reads YYDKDF (reference sequence). CDR3 protein: CATSRAQGAGSNQPQHF. As DNA, the CDR3 is TGTGCCACCAGCAGGGCTCAGGGGGCGGGAAGCAATCAGCCCCAGCATTTT.

This chain connects TRBV14 to TRBJ1-2, with D uncertain. Deletions cut 1 base from V and 4 bases from J, with 10 bases between. This CDR3 is built from 14 residues. The germline CDR1 and CDR2 sequences are SGHDN and FVKESK. This CDR3 is CASSQAARAYGYTF. DNA of the CDR3: TGTGCCAGCAGCCAAGCAGCGCGGGCCTATGGCTACACCTTC.

This chain joins TRBV15 and TRBJ1-2; 12 nucleotides match TRBD1. The germline gives CDR1 LNHNV, CDR2 YYDKDF (reference sequence). The J segment lost 1 base and the V segment lost 9 bases, leaving 6 bases of the junction unmatched. The CDR3 spans 15 residues. The DNA of the CDR3 is TGTGCCACTGGGACAGGGGGCTTGGGTAACTATGGCTACACCTTC. It specifies CATGTGGLGNYGYTF.

This clone has just one count. The chain couples TRBV10-3 to TRBJ2-5, with D possibly matching TRBD2 (5 bases). The CDR3 runs 14 residues. Germline assignment: CDR1 ENHRY and CDR2 SYGVKD. V lost 4 bases, J lost 1 base, and 10 bases lay in between. The CDR3 DNA follows: TGTGCCATCAGTGCCCCCGGGGTCCAAGAGACCCAGTACTTC. It specifies CAISAPGVQETQYF.

The chain links TRBV11-3 to TRBJ1-2; D is ambiguous. CDR3 size: 13 residues. The V end lost 1 base, the J end lost 8 bases, and 11 bases lay between the germline ends. CDR1 is SGHNT and CDR2 is YENEEA in the germline V gene. The CDR3 coding sequence is TGTGCCAGCAGCTTAGCGGGGTCTGAGGGCTACACCTTC. Protein product: CASSLAGSEGYTF.

The J gene is TRBJ2-5, the V gene TRBV5-6, with 8 bases that match TRBD1. Germline CDR1 reads SGHDT; CDR2 reads YYEEEE. V lost 5 bases and J lost 0; bases outside the gene matches: 6. This CDR3 has 15 amino acids. The chain's CDR3 is CASRDTGGNQETQYF. The DNA of the CDR3 is TGTGCCAGCAGAGATACAGGGGGGAACCAAGAGACCCAGTACTTC.

This chain uses TRBV30 with TRBJ1-2; TRBD1 matches at 7 bases. This CDR3 has 15 residues. Unmatched junction bases numbered 4, after V lost 0 bases and J lost 0 bases. In germline, CDR1 is GTSNPN, CDR2 SVGIG (reference sequence). CDR3 in DNA: TGTGCCTGGAGTGTAGGGGGCTTCTCTAACTATGGCTACACCTTC. Translated: CAWSVGGFSNYGYTF.

The chain carries TRBV25-1 and TRBJ1-2, with TRBD1 identical over 7 bases. CDR1 and CDR2 from the germline V gene are MGHDK and SYGVNS. V shed 9 bases, J shed 3 bases, and the junction held 10 bases outside the gene matches. The CDR3 totals 14 residues. CDR3 in amino acids: CASLETGEDYGYTF. The CDR3 DNA reads TGTGCCAGTCTAGAAACAGGGGAAGACTATGGCTACACCTTC.

This clone appeared a few times. Other DNA sequences of this sample code for an identical CDR3. The chain combines TRBV5-8 with TRBJ2-7; 9 positions match TRBD2. J gave up 2 bases and V 5 bases, and 2 bases lay outside the gene matches. Germline CDR1 is SGHTS and CDR2 is YDEGEE. The length of the CDR3 is 13 residues. CDR3 DNA: TGTGCCAGCAGTCTAGCGGGAACCTACGAGCAGTACTTC. It encodes CASSLAGTYEQYF.

The V call is TRBV6-1, the J call TRBJ1-2; D gene uncertain. The CDR3 loop spans 13 amino acids. CDR1 and CDR2 (germline): MNHNS, SASEGT. V was clipped by 0 bases and J by 1 base, with 3 bases between them. The CDR3 sequence is CASSEASNYGYTF. In DNA, the CDR3 is TGTGCCAGCAGTGAAGCGAGTAACTATGGCTACACCTTC.

The chain is built from TRBV11-2 and TRBJ1-1, with 8 bases aligning to TRBD1. This CDR3 has 14 amino acids. Trimming at V came to 4 bases and at J to 1 base, leaving 2 bases not matched to a gene. Germline loops: CDR1 SGHAT, CDR2 FQNNGV. This CDR3 reads CASSWDRRNTEAFF. In DNA form, the CDR3 reads TGTGCCAGCAGCTGGGACAGGAGGAACACTGAAGCTTTCTTT.

The chain couples TRBV19 to TRBJ2-5, with TRBD2 identical over 14 bases. V gave up 11 bases and J gave up 1 base; unmatched junction bases: 12. Germline lookup yields CDR1 LNHDA and CDR2 SQIVND (reference sequence). The CDR3 extends over 17 amino acids. The CDR3 DNA is TGTGCCGTCACCCCCGGACTAGCGGGGGGCATCCAAGAGACCCAGTACTTC. It encodes CAVTPGLAGGIQETQYF.

The chain uses TRBV2 and TRBJ1-3; the D is unclear. Germline-derived CDR1 and CDR2 are SNHLY and FYNNEI. The V and J ends lost 5 bases and 1 base respectively, with 12 bases between them. This CDR3 is 15 amino acids long. CDR3 sequence: CASSLRRGSGNTIYF. The CDR3 nucleotides read TGTGCCAGCAGTCTTCGCCGAGGGTCTGGAAACACCATATATTTT.

The V gene is TRBV24-1, the J gene TRBJ1-4, with D hard to call. Per germline, CDR1 KGHDR and CDR2 SFDVKD. The CDR3 totals 15 residues. Trimming removed 3 bases from V and 5 bases from J, with 12 bases in between. CDR3 nucleotides: TGTGCCACCAGTGATGCGGACGGAGGAAATGAAAAACTGTTTTTT. Translating gives CATSDADGGNEKLFF.

The chain carries TRBV20-1 and TRBJ1-1; tentatively, D is TRBD1 (5 bases). The CDR3 runs to 13 residues. V dropped 3 bases and J dropped 1 base, with 9 bases sitting between them. Germline CDR1 DFQATT, CDR2 SNEGSKA (reference sequence). This CDR3 is CSASWGENTEAFF. DNA for the CDR3: TGCAGTGCTAGTTGGGGGGAGAACACTGAAGCTTTCTTT.

CDR3 region: CASSVEDRGWGTQYF. CDR3 sequence (DNA): TGTGCCAGCAGCGTAGAAGACAGGGGATGGGGAACGCAGTATTTT. The chain is built from TRBV9 and TRBJ2-3; 8 bases match TRBD1. V was pared by 0 bases and J by 9 bases, with 9 bases of the junction left unmatched. Germline values: CDR1 SGDLS, CDR2 YYNGEE. The length of the CDR3 is 15 residues. Complete variable domain (other parts from reference TRBV9 and TRBJ2-3): DSGVTQTPKHLITATGQRVTLRCSPRSGDLSVYWYQQSLDQGLQFLIQYYNGEERAKGNILERFSAQQFPDLHSELNLSSLELGDSALYFCASSVEDRGWGTQYFGPGTRLTVL.

The chain has TRBV6-5 and TRBJ1-5, with D perhaps TRBD1 (6 bases). Germline V gene data show CDR1 as MNHEY and CDR2 as SVGAGI. This CDR3 has 14 amino acids. V dropped 5 bases and J dropped 4 bases, with 12 bases sitting between them. The CDR3 is CASSLGQKNQPQHF. DNA for the CDR3: TGTGCCAGCAGTCTTGGACAGAAAAATCAGCCCCAGCATTTT.

The V and J genes are TRBV10-2 and TRBJ1-3, with D uncertain. There are 16 residues in the CDR3. Germline CDR1 is WSHSY and CDR2 is SAAADI. Trimming cost V 4 bases and J 0 bases, with 13 bases left between them. Written as DNA, the CDR3 is TGCGCCAGCAGTGTTAGCGGCAGCTTCTCTGGAAACACCATATATTTT. It codes for CASSVSGSFSGNTIYF.

The chain uses TRBV4-1 and TRBJ2-7; TRBD1 is a possible D gene (5 bases). The germline gives CDR1 MGHRA, CDR2 YSYEKL. The CDR3 extends over 14 amino acids. V lost 1 base, J lost 5 bases, and 12 bases lay in between. As DNA, the CDR3 is TGCGCCAGCAGCCAAGCCTCGGTAGGGGACGAGCAGTACTTC. It yields the protein CASSQASVGDEQYF.